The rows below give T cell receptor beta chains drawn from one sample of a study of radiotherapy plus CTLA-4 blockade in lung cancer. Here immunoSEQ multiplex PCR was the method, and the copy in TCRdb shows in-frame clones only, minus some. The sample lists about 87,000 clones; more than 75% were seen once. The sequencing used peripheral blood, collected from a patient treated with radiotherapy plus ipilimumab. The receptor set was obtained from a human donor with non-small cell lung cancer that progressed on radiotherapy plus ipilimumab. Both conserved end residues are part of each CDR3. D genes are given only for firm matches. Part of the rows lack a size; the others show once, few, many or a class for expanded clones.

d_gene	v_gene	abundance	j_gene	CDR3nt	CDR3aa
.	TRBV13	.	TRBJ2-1	TGTGCCAGCAGCGGGAATCCTCGGAACCGAGGTGAGCAGTTCTTC	CASSGNPRNRGEQFF
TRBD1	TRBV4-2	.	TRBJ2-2	TGTGCCAGCAGCCAAGATTCAGGGGGCGGCGGGGAGCTGTTTTTT	CASSQDSGGGGELFF
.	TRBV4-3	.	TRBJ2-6	TGCGCCAGCAGCCCCGGGCGGCAATCTGGGGCCAACGTCCTGACTTTC	CASSPGRQSGANVLTF
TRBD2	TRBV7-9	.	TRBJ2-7	TGTGCCAGCAGCTTAGGCACTAGCGGGAGTAGGTACGAGCAGTACTTC	CASSLGTSGSRYEQYF
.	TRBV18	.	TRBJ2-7	TGTGCCAGCTCACCCCTGGCGGAAATCTCCTACGAGCAGTACTTC	CASSPLAEISYEQYF
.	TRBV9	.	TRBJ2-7	TGTGCCAGCAGCGTAGGAGGCGGACCCTACGAGCAGTACTTC	CASSVGGGPYEQYF
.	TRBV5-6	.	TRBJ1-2	TGTGCCAGCAGCTTGTTCTGGGGAGGGGACTATGGCTACACCTTC	CASSLFWGGDYGYTF
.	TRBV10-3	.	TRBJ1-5	TGTGCCATCAGTGTGGGCTTAGGGGACAATCAGCCCCAGCATTTT	CAISVGLGDNQPQHF
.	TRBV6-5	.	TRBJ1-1	TGTGCCAGCAGTCGGGGTAGCACTGAAGCTTTCTTT	CASSRGSTEAFF
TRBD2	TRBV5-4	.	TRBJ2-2	TGTGCCAGCAGCTTGGCCGGGACTAGCCCCACCGGGGAGCTGTTTTTT	CASSLAGTSPTGELFF
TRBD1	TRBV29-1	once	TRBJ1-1	TGCAGCGTTGAAATGGGGACAGGGTGGACTGAAGCTTTCTTT	CSVEMGTGWTEAFF
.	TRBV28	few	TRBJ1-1	TGTGCCAGCAGTCCCCCCAGAAACACTGAAGCTTTCTTT	CASSPPRNTEAFF
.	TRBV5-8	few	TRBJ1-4	TGTGCCAGCAGCTTGGCGGGAAGGTCTAGTAATGAAAAACTGTTTTTT	CASSLAGRSSNEKLFF
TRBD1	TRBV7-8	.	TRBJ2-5	TGTGCCAGCACCCCCGGGGCAGGGGGCTATCGCGGGGAGACCCAGTACTTC	CASTPGAGGYRGETQYF
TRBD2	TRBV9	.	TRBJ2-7	TGTGCCAGCAGCGAACTAGCGGGTTTCTCCTACGAGCAGTACTTC	CASSELAGFSYEQYF
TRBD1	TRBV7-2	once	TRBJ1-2	TGTGCCAGCAGCATTTACGGGACAGCCGTCGGGAATGGCTACACCTTC	CASSIYGTAVGNGYTF
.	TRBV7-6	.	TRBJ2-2	TGTGCCAGCAGTTTGATGAACACCGGGGAGCTGTTTTTT	CASSLMNTGELFF
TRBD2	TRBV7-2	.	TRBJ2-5	TGTGCCAGCAGCATAGCCCCGGGACTAGCGGGCAGGGAGACCCAGTACTTC	CASSIAPGLAGRETQYF
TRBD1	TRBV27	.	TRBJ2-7	TGTGCCAGCAGAAAACAAGGACAGGGGAGGTACGAGCAGTACTTC	CASRKQGQGRYEQYF
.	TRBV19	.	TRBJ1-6	TGTGCCAGTAGGACAGTCAATTCACCCCTCCACTTT	CASRTVNSPLHF
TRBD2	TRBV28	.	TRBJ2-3	TGTGCCAGCAGTCCGGGACTAGGCCCAGATACGCAGTATTTT	CASSPGLGPDTQYF
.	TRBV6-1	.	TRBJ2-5	TGTGCCAGCAGCAACCAGGGGGGTTCCCAAGAGACCCAGTACTTC	CASSNQGGSQETQYF
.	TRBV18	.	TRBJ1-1	TGTGCCAGCCCCCTGCCACTCAGGGATGGCACTGAAGCTTTCTTT	CASPLPLRDGTEAFF
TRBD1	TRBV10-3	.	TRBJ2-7	TGTGCCATCACACAGGGGACCCCCTCCTACGAGCAGTACTTC	CAITQGTPSYEQYF
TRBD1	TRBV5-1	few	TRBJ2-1	TGCGCCAGCAGCTTGGGACAGGGATTCGATGAGCAGTTCTTC	CASSLGQGFDEQFF
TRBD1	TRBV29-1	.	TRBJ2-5	TGCAGTCAACAGGGGGCCCAAGAGACCCAGTACTTC	CSQQGAQETQYF
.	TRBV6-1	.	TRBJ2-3	TGTGCCAGCAGATACAGGGAGCACACAGATACGCAGTATTTT	CASRYREHTDTQYF
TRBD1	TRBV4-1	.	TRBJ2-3	TGCGCCAGCAGCCAAGCCGGGGGACAGGGGCGCTCAGATACGCAGTATTTT	CASSQAGGQGRSDTQYF
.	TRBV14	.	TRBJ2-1	TGTGCCAGCAGCCAAGTTCCATGGGAGCAGTTCTTC	CASSQVPWEQFF
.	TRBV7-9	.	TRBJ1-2	TGTGCCAGCAGCCTAGCGGGGATAAATGGCAATGGCTACACCTTC	CASSLAGINGNGYTF
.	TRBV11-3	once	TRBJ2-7	TGTGCCAGCAGCTTAGGAGGGTCGCGGGGAGCCGAGCAGTACTTC	CASSLGGSRGAEQYF
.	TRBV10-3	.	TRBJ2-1	TGTGCCATCAGTGGGGGGAGCTTCTATATGCGAAATGAGCAGTTCTTC	CAISGGSFYMRNEQFF
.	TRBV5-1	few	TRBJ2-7	TGCGCCAGCAGCTTGGTTGGGAATCCCCTTAGCGAGCAGTACTTC	CASSLVGNPLSEQYF
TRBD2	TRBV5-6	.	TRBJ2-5	TGTGCCAGCAGCTACGGGACGACTAGCGGGTCAGAGACCCAGTACTTC	CASSYGTTSGSETQYF
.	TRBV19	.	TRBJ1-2	TGTGCCACCACAACCTCAGTGGCTTCATACTATGGCTACACCTTC	CATTTSVASYYGYTF
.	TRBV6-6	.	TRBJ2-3	TGTGCCAGCAGTTACTCGAGCGTTGCAGATACGCAGTATTTT	CASSYSSVADTQYF
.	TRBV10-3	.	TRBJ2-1	TGTGCCATCAGTGAGGTTCGGTACAATGAGCAGTTCTTC	CAISEVRYNEQFF
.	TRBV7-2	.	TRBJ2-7	TGTGCCAGCAGCTTAGTCCCCTACGAGCAGTACTTC	CASSLVPYEQYF
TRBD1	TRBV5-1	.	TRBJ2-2	TGCGCCAGCAGCTTCGGACAGGGTTGGGCCGGGGAGCTGTTTTTT	CASSFGQGWAGELFF